The sample holds a few counts of the clone carrying this T cell receptor beta chain. The antigen is unknown. 60 Vbeta and 13 Jbeta primers were used in PCR. Libraries were prepared by immunoSEQ multiplex PCR; TCRdb keeps only in-frame clonotypes and omits some of them. This sample has roughly 120,000 clones; 60% to 80% occur once, and the top ten carry 4.5% to 5%. The record originates from a study of cytomegalovirus exposure and HLA in healthy donors. Across the whole study: Around 80 million unique TCRs from HLA-typed donors were held in an early data release. General study results and limits: Most TCRs appeared rarely, but some public TCRs recurred in many donors. TCR beta V- and J-gene trimming, according to a later analysis, was linked to a missense DCLRE1C variant.

The CDR3 length is 10 residues. Germline CDR1 LGHNT, CDR2 FRNRAP. V lost 5 bases and J 7 bases, leaving 6 bases between the germline ends. Sequencing was done on a sample of PBMCs. The sequence was obtained from a man aged 50-59 years in good health and CMV-seropositive. V usage is TRBV12-5 and J usage is TRBJ2-7; D is unresolved. CDR3: CASGTMEQYF. The DNA for the CDR3 is TGTGCTAGTGGTACTATGGAGCAGTACTTC.